One and the same sample provided the 3 T cell receptor beta chains below, sequenced in a study of OX40 agonist ivuxolimab in advanced cancers. TCRdb keeps only in-frame clones here, not all; method: immunoSEQ multiplex PCR. This table holds more than 65,000 clones, roughly four fifths found once. Here the sequenced sample was CD4+ or CD8+ T cells sorted from blood, taken in a trial of the OX40 agonist ivuxolimab. The receptors here all came from an adult with an advanced solid tumor such as melanoma, head and neck, liver or kidney cancer.

V is TRBV6-5 and J is TRBJ1-5; no reliable D call. Looked up from germline, CDR1 is MNHEY and CDR2 is SVGAGI. The CDR3 sequence is 11 residues long. V gave up 5 bases and J gave up 13 bases, with 12 bases separating them. CDR3 sequence (DNA): TGTGCCAGCAGTGATCGGGCCCGGCAGCATTTT. Encoded protein: CASSDRARQHF.

The rearrangement uses TRBV5-6 and TRBJ2-3, with D maybe TRBD1 (6 bases). Trimming shortened V by 4 bases and J by 7 bases, and 10 bases separated the two germline ends. The CDR3 sequence is 12 residues long. Germline CDR1 is SGHDT and CDR2 is YYEEEE. CDR3 sequence reads: CASSKTGNTQYF. The CDR3 nucleotides read TGTGCCAGCAGCAAAACAGGGAATACGCAGTATTTT. Together with reference TRBV5-6 and TRBJ2-3, the CDR3 gives the full variable domain: DAGVTQSPTHLIKTRGQQVTLRCSPKSGHDTVSWYQQALGQGPQFIFQYYEEEERQRGNFPDRFSGHQFPNYSSELNVNALLLGDSALYLCASSKTGNTQYFGPGTRLTVL.

V usage is TRBV9 and J usage is TRBJ1-6, with a possible D match to TRBD1 (6 bases). Germline CDR1 SGDLS, CDR2 YYNGEE. V shed 4 bases and J shed 0 bases, with 17 bases lying between them. The CDR3 covers 18 residues. The CDR3 region is CASSTPRGGSSYNSPLHF. The CDR3 nucleotides are TGTGCCAGCAGCACCCCCAGGGGAGGTAGCTCCTATAATTCACCCCTCCACTTT.